This TCR beta chain was sequenced for a study of tissue T cells after allogeneic stem cell transplantation. Study-wide background: Recipient PBMCs from before transplant existed for 4 or 5 GVHD patients. CD3+ T cells were flow-sorted when enough cells; otherwise DNA extracted directly.

CDR1 and CDR2 from the germline V gene are MNHEY and SMNVEV (reference sequence). V shed 8 bases and J shed 3 bases, with 19 bases lying between them. The CDR3 is 16 amino acids. Repertoires were generated with immunoSEQ multiplex PCR, while TCRdb's copy carries only in-frame clones and drops some. The sample shows over 25,000 clones, over 75% of them seen only once. This receptor was taken from a woman aged 18 to 55 who later had graft-versus-host disease after an allogeneic stem cell transplant. The source material was blood, sampled before transplantation. The chain is built from TRBV27 and TRBJ2-2; TRBD1 might be the D (5 bases). CDR3 loop: CASSIEGATYTGELFF. The CDR3 DNA reads TGTGCCAGCTCAATAGAAGGGGCTACGTACACCGGGGAGCTGTTTTTT.